This TCR beta chain was identified in a study of cytomegalovirus exposure and HLA in healthy donors. The CDR3 extends over 17 amino acids. V was pared by 5 bases and J by 0 bases, with 14 bases between. The germline V gene has CDR1 LNHNV and CDR2 YYDKDF (reference sequence). The PCR made use of 60 Vbeta and 13 Jbeta primers. Sequencing used immunoSEQ multiplex PCR; TCRdb keeps in-frame clones, though not all of them. The data show about 140,000 clones, more than 60% seen once. This clone showed up just a few times. The antigen is undetermined. General observations from the study: Later analysis indicated greater clonal expansion among HLA-associated TCR beta chains than among equally common other chains.

The specimen was PBMCs. The sequence came from a male donor in good health and CMV-seronegative. The rearrangement joins TRBV15 to TRBJ2-6, with D tentatively TRBD2 (5 bases). As DNA, the CDR3 is TGTGCCACCAGCCGTCGGATCGGGAACTCTGGGGCCAACGTCCTGACTTTC. Protein product: CATSRRIGNSGANVLTF.